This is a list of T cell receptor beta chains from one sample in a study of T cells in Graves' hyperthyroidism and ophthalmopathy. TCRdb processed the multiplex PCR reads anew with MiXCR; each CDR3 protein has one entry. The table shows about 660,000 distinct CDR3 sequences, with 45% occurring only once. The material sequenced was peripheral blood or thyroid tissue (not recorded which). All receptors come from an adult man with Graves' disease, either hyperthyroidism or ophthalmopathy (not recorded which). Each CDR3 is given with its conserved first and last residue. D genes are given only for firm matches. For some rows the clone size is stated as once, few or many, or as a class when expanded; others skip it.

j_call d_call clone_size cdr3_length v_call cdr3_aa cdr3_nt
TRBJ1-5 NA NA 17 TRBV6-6 CASSYSKGVGGNQPQHF TGTGCCAGCAGTTACTCGAAGGGGGTTGGGGGCAATCAGCCCCAGCATTTT
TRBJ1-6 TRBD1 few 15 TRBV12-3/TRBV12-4 CASSSKTGGFSPLHF TGTGCCAGCAGTTCCAAGACAGGGGGCTTTTCACCCCTCCACTTT
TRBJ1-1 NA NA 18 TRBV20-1 CSAPKGRVQQGGDTEAFF TGCAGTGCCCCAAAGGGCAGGGTCCAACAGGGAGGGGACACTGAAGCTTTCTTT
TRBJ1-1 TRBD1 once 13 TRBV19 CASNEQGGRVAFF TGTGCCAGTAACGAGCAGGGGGGCAGGGTAGCTTTCTTT
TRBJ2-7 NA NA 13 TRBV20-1 CSASGQVQPQQYF TGCAGTGCTAGCGGGCAGGTACAGCCCCAGCAGTACTTC
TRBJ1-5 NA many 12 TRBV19 CASSIGYQPQHF TGTGCCAGTAGTATAGGGTATCAGCCCCAGCATTTT
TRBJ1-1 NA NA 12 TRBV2 CASNQRVTKAFF TGTGCCAGCAACCAGCGGGTGACTAAAGCTTTCTTT
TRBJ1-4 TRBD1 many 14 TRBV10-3 CAISEGGSGEKLFF TGTGCCATCAGTGAAGGGGGCAGTGGCGAAAAACTGTTTTTT
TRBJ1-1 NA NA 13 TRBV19 CAWSWGLNTEAFF TGTGCCTGGAGTTGGGGGCTGAACACTGAAGCTTTCTTT
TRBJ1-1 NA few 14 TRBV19 CASSIIGESTEAFF TGTGCCAGTAGTATAATAGGGGAAAGCACTGAAGCTTTCTTT
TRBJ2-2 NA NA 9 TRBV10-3 CATSGGLFF TGTGCCACATCCGGGGGGCTGTTTTTT
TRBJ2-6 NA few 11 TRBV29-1 CSVQGANVLTF TGCAGCGTCCAGGGGGCCAACGTCCTGACTTTC
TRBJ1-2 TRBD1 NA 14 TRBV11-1 CASSQGDRGLGYTF TGTGCCAGCAGCCAAGGGGACAGGGGGCTCGGCTACACCTTC
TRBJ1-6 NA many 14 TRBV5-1 CASSLAHKNSPLHF TGCGCCAGCAGCTTGGCTCATAAGAATTCACCCCTCCACTTT
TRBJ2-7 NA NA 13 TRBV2 CASGLVGSYEQYF TGTGCTAGTGGTTTGGTCGGCTCCTACGAGCAGTACTTC
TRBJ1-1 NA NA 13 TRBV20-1 CSASDGGVSEAFF TGCAGTGCTAGCGACGGGGGCGTTTCCGAAGCTTTCTTT
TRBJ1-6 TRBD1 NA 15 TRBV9 CASSQGQGGNSPLHF TGTGCCAGCAGCCAAGGCCAGGGGGGAAATTCACCCCTCCACTTT
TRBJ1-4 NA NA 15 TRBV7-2 CASSFYSATNEKLFF TGTGCCAGCAGCTTCTACAGTGCAACTAATGAAAAACTGTTTTTT
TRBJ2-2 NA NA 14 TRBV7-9 CASSRSKFTGELFF TGCGCCAGCAGCAGGTCTAAGTTCACCGGGGAGCTGTTTTTT
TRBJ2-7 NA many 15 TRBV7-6 CATGGGPPSSYEQYF TGTGCCACGGGGGGCGGGCCCCCGAGCTCCTACGAGCAGTACTTC
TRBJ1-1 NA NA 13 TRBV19 CASSNRLNTEAFF TGTGCCAGTAGTAACAGGCTGAACACTGAAGCTTTCTTT
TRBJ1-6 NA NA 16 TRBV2 CASTNKRSGWDSPLHF TGTGCCAGCACCAATAAGAGATCAGGGTGGGATTCACCCCTCCACTTT
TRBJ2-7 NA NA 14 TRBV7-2 CASSLLWVSYEQYF TGTGCCAGCAGCTTACTGTGGGTCTCCTACGAGCAGTACTTC
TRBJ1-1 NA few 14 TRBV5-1 CASSLEGRTIEAFF TGCGCCAGCAGCTTGGAGGGACGGACTATTGAAGCTTTCTTT
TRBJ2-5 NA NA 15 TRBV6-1 CASTPLGHLQETQYF TGTGCCAGCACTCCATTGGGGCACCTCCAAGAGACCCAGTACTTC
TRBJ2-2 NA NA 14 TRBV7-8 CASSLLGDIGELFF TGTGCCAGCAGCTTACTGGGAGATATCGGGGAGCTGTTTTTT
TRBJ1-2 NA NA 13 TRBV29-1 CSLGLGGNYGYTF TGCAGCTTAGGGTTGGGGGGGAACTATGGCTACACCTTC
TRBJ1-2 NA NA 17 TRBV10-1 CASRPSPWVGDNYGYTF TGCGCCAGCCGTCCCTCCCCTTGGGTTGGGGATAACTATGGCTACACCTTC
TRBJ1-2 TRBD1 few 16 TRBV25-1 CASSPSEGQGYYGYTF TGTGCCAGCAGTCCCTCCGAAGGACAGGGCTACTATGGCTACACCTTC
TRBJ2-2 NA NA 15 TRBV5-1 CASSLLTSDTGELFF TGCGCCAGCAGCTTGTTAACATCGGACACCGGGGAGCTGTTTTTT
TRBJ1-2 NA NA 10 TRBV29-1 CSVEVQGYTF TGCAGCGTTGAGGTACAGGGTTACACCTTC
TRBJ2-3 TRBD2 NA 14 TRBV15 CATSGGLAEDTQYF TGTGCCACCAGCGGGGGACTAGCAGAAGATACGCAGTATTTT
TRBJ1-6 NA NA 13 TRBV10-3 CAISEGLNSPLHF TGTGCCATCAGTGAGGGGTTGAATTCACCCCTCCACTTT
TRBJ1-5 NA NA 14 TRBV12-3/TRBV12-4 CASSFEAGNQPQHF TGTGCCAGCAGTTTCGAAGCGGGGAATCAGCCCCAGCATTTT
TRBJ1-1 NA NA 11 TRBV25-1 CASSVQGGAFF TGTGCCAGCAGTGTACAGGGTGGCGCTTTCTTT
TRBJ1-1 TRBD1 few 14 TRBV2 CASRTGGQNTEAFF TGTGCCAGCAGGACAGGGGGGCAGAACACTGAAGCTTTCTTT
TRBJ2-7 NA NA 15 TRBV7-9 CASSPRTFGGYEQYF TGTGCCAGCAGCCCGAGGACATTTGGGGGCTACGAGCAGTACTTC
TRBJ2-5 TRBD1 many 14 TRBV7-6 CASSSTGAQETQYF TGTGCCAGCAGCTCTACAGGGGCGCAAGAGACCCAGTACTTC
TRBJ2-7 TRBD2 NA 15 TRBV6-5 CASSQRLAGGYEQYF TGTGCCAGCAGTCAGAGACTAGCGGGAGGCTACGAGCAGTACTTC
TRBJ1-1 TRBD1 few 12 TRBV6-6 CASPGGRTEAFF TGTGCCAGTCCAGGGGGAAGGACTGAAGCTTTCTTT
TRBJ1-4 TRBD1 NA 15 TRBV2 CASKKNDRDDEKLFF TGTGCCAGCAAAAAAAATGACAGGGACGATGAAAAACTGTTTTTT
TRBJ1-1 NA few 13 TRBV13 CASSLGGEDKAFF TGTGCCAGCAGCTTAGGGGGGGAGGATAAAGCTTTCTTT
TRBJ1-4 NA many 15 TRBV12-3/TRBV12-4 CASSPLRGSREKLFF TGTGCCAGCAGCCCTCTCCGGGGGAGTAGGGAAAAACTGTTTTTT
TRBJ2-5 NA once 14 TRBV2 CASSHEGYQETQYF TGTGCCAGCAGCCACGAGGGCTACCAAGAGACCCAGTACTTC
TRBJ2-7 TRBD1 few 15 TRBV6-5 CASSFYRGRSYEQYF TGTGCCAGCAGTTTTTACAGGGGCCGCTCCTACGAGCAGTACTTC
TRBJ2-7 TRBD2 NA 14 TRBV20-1 CSAYRERGRYEQYF TGCAGTGCCTATAGAGAGCGGGGCCGCTACGAGCAGTACTTC
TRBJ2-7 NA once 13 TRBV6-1 CASSRQVSHEQYF TGTGCCAGCAGTAGACAGGTTTCCCACGAGCAGTACTTC
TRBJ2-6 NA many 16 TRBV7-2 CASSRVMSSGANVLTF TGTGCCAGCAGCCGAGTAATGAGCTCTGGGGCCAACGTCCTGACTTTC
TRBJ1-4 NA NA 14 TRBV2 CASSGAATNEKLFF TGTGCCAGCAGCGGGGCTGCAACTAATGAAAAACTGTTTTTT
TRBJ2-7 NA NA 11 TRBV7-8 CASFSYGEQYF TGTGCCAGCTTCTCTTATGGGGAGCAGTACTTC
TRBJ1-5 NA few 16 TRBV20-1 CSASPRNGPGVQPQHF TGCAGTGCTAGTCCGAGAAATGGCCCGGGGGTTCAGCCCCAGCATTTT
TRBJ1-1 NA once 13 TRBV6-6 CAITRLGHREAFF TGTGCCATCACTCGACTCGGCCATCGTGAGGCTTTCTTT
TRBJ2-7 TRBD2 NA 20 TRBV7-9 CASSSEPGTSGGIRSYEQYF TGTGCCAGCAGCTCGGAGCCCGGGACTAGCGGGGGGATCCGCTCCTACGAGCAGTACTTC
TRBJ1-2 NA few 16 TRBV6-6 CASSSLTGSGVNGYTF TGTGCCAGCAGTTCTTTGACAGGATCGGGTGTAAATGGCTACACCTTC
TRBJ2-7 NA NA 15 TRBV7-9 CASSLAAGADWEQYF TGTGCCAGCAGCTTAGCGGCAGGGGCGGACTGGGAGCAGTACTTC
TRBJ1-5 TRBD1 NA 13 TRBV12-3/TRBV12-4 CASSRGTGQPQHF TGTGCCAGTTCCAGGGGGACAGGTCAGCCCCAGCATTTT
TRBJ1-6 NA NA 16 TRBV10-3 CASSGIGTHSNSPLHF TGTGCCAGCAGTGGCATCGGGACCCATAGTAATTCACCCCTCCACTTT